Listed below are T cell receptor beta chains from one sample, sequenced in a study of T cells after posttransplantation cyclophosphamide. Repertoires were generated with immunoSEQ multiplex PCR, while TCRdb's copy carries only in-frame clones and drops some. The repertoire holds 22,000 or so clones, roughly 67% seen once, with approximately 0.59% in the top ten. Sequencing was carried out using memory CD4+ T cells sorted from PBMCs. These receptors came from an older woman in good health, CMV-negative, and a related stem cell transplant donor. The CDR3 runs from the conserved cysteine through the conserved F or W. Each record gives: V gene, D gene, clone size, J gene, CDR3 protein, CDR3 DNA. D genes are given only for firm matches. Where a row states a size, it is once, few, many or the class of an expanded clone; other rows omit it.

>TRBV5-4|-|-|TRBJ2-7
CASSLEEGLLYEQYF
TGTGCCAGCAGCCTCGAGGAGGGTCTCCTTTACGAGCAGTACTTC
>TRBV7-9|TRBD1|-|TRBJ2-5
CASSLSLYSGGFQTQYF
TGTGCCAGCAGCTTAAGCTTGTATTCAGGGGGCTTCCAGACCCAGTACTTC
>TRBV10-3|-|-|TRBJ2-7
CAISATTYEQYF
TGTGCCATCAGTGCTACTACCTACGAGCAGTACTTC
>TRBV19|TRBD2|-|TRBJ2-3
CASRDGASGGSDTQYF
TGTGCCAGTAGGGATGGGGCTAGCGGGGGATCAGATACGCAGTATTTT
>TRBV6-1|TRBD2|few|TRBJ2-7
CASSSGSREQYF
TGTGCCAGCTCTAGCGGGAGTCGCGAGCAGTACTTC
>TRBV5-6|-|-|TRBJ1-2
CASSWGGRTYGYTF
TGTGCCAGCAGCTGGGGCGGACGGACGTATGGCTACACCTTC
>TRBV15|-|-|TRBJ1-1
CATSRVGRDEAFF
TGTGCCACCAGCAGAGTCGGACGGGATGAAGCTTTCTTT
>TRBV6-6|-|-|TRBJ1-2
CASSYDALVNYGYTF
TGTGCCAGCAGTTACGACGCCCTAGTAAACTATGGCTACACCTTC
>TRBV14|-|-|TRBJ2-3
CASSLLRGGTQETQYF
TGTGCCAGCAGCCTCTTGCGGGGCGGGACGCAGGAAACGCAGTATTTT
>TRBV30|-|-|TRBJ1-1
CAWSVTVNTEAFF
TGTGCCTGGAGTGTTACAGTGAACACTGAAGCTTTCTTT
>TRBV9|-|-|TRBJ1-5
CASSKTGLGQPQHF
TGTGCCAGCAGCAAGACAGGCCTGGGCCAGCCCCAGCATTTT
>TRBV5-6|TRBD1|-|TRBJ1-2
CASSLRGTGGSSGYGYTF
TGTGCCAGCAGCTTACGCGGGACAGGGGGCTCCTCCGGATACGGCTACACCTTC
>TRBV19|-|-|TRBJ2-1
CASMKMDSVLYNEQFF
TGTGCCAGTATGAAAATGGACTCAGTCCTTTACAATGAGCAGTTCTTC
>TRBV18|-|-|TRBJ1-1
CASSPLRNTEAFF
TGTGCCAGCTCACCTTTGAGGAACACTGAAGCTTTCTTT
>TRBV5-4|TRBD1|-|TRBJ1-2
CASSLHDRVSVGYTF
TGTGCCAGCAGCTTGCACGACAGGGTTTCTGTTGGCTACACCTTC
>TRBV6-5|TRBD1|-|TRBJ1-1
CASSYSGGKRTEAFF
TGTGCCAGCAGTTACTCAGGGGGCAAAAGGACTGAAGCTTTCTTT
>TRBV28|-|-|TRBJ2-5
CASTNGGQETQYF
TGTGCCAGCACCAATGGGGGGCAAGAGACCCAGTACTTC
>TRBV18|TRBD1|-|TRBJ1-2
CASSGTGFGYTF
TGTGCCAGCTCGGGGACAGGGTTCGGCTACACCTTC
>TRBV20-1|-|-|TRBJ1-2
CSARDRGYTF
TGCAGTGCTAGAGATCGTGGCTACACCTTC
>TRBV7-2|-|-|TRBJ1-4
CASSLDVNLIGKLFF
TGTGCCAGCAGCTTAGACGTTAATTTAATCGGTAAACTGTTTTTT
>TRBV29-1|-|-|TRBJ1-2
CSVSIWEAGYTF
TGCAGCGTCTCGATCTGGGAGGCTGGCTACACCTTC
>TRBV28|-|few|TRBJ1-5
CASSSWTGGLNQPQHF
TGTGCCAGCAGTTCCTGGACCGGGGGGCTGAATCAGCCCCAGCATTTT
>TRBV2|TRBD1|-|TRBJ1-5
CASSVLRQGLQPQHF
TGTGCCAGCAGTGTGCTTCGACAGGGGTTACAGCCCCAGCATTTT
>TRBV7-2|-|once|TRBJ2-5
CASSSVAVETQYF
TGTGCCAGCAGCTCCGTTGCGGTCGAGACCCAGTACTTC
>TRBV6-6|-|-|TRBJ1-6
CASIDSSYNSPLHF
TGTGCCAGCATTGACAGCTCCTATAATTCACCCCTCCACTTT
>TRBV5-1|-|-|TRBJ2-7
CASSLAHTGDEQYF
TGCGCCAGCAGCTTGGCCCATACGGGAGACGAGCAGTACTTC
>TRBV7-9|TRBD1|-|TRBJ1-2
CASSPWDSLLNGYTF
TGTGCCAGCAGCCCCTGGGACAGTCTCTTGAATGGCTACACCTTC
>TRBV10-3|-|few|TRBJ2-1
CAIRRERYNEQFF
TGTGCCATCCGACGGGAGCGGTACAATGAGCAGTTCTTC
>TRBV28|-|-|TRBJ1-5
CASRSTHQPQHF
TGTGCCAGCCGGAGTACGCATCAGCCCCAGCATTTT
>TRBV7-2|-|-|TRBJ1-2
CASSLDGQPPSRGYTF
TGTGCCAGCAGCTTAGATGGACAACCCCCTTCCAGGGGCTACACCTTC
>TRBV5-1|TRBD1|-|TRBJ1-2
CASSLGAGQVEEDGYTF
TGCGCCAGCAGCTTGGGCGCCGGACAGGTCGAGGAGGATGGCTACACCTTC
>TRBV30|TRBD2|-|TRBJ2-1
CAWRGAGGNEQFF
TGTGCCTGGAGAGGGGCGGGGGGGAATGAGCAGTTCTTC
>TRBV7-8|-|-|TRBJ2-7
CASSRTTGSYEQYF
TGTGCCAGCAGCCGCACCACAGGTTCCTACGAGCAGTACTTC
>TRBV30|-|-|TRBJ2-7
CAWSDRGKGYEQYF
TGTGCCTGGAGTGACCGGGGTAAAGGCTACGAGCAGTACTTC
>TRBV10-3|TRBD2|-|TRBJ2-2
CATRTSGMVGELFF
TGTGCCACCCGGACTAGCGGGATGGTCGGGGAGCTGTTTTTT
>TRBV7-9|-|-|TRBJ1-1
CASSLVGRQAFF
TGTGCCAGCAGCTTAGTGGGGCGTCAAGCTTTCTTT
>TRBV11-2|TRBD2|-|TRBJ2-5
CASSLGGGLTETQYF
TGTGCCAGCAGCTTAGGGGGGGGACTAACAGAGACCCAGTACTTC
>TRBV6-5|TRBD2|-|TRBJ2-7
CASRRLANSGHEQYF
TGTGCCAGCAGGAGACTAGCGAACTCGGGACACGAGCAGTACTTC
>TRBV14|TRBD2|medium-sized|TRBJ2-3
CASSQATSGRSTQYF
TGTGCCAGCAGCCAAGCGACTAGCGGGAGATCTACGCAGTATTTT
>TRBV28|-|-|TRBJ2-2
CASRTTTRELFF
TGTGCCAGCAGAACCACCACACGAGAGCTGTTTTTT
>TRBV19|-|-|TRBJ2-7
CASSNPQGHSYEQYF
TGTGCCAGTAGTAACCCTCAGGGGCACTCCTACGAGCAGTACTTC
>TRBV7-2|-|-|TRBJ2-7
CASSLGGPAYEQYF
TGTGCCAGCAGCTTGGGGGGGCCTGCATACGAGCAGTACTTC
>TRBV6-5|-|-|TRBJ2-3
CASSAQFDTQYF
TGTGCCAGCAGTGCGCAATTCGATACGCAGTATTTT
>TRBV4-1|-|few|TRBJ1-3
CASSQAGGPSSGNTIYF
TGCGCCAGCAGCCAAGCCGGAGGCCCGAGCTCTGGAAACACCATATATTTT
>TRBV7-6|TRBD1|few|TRBJ2-2
CASSLAGTVRGTGELFF
TGTGCCAGCAGCTTAGCAGGGACAGTCCGGGGAACCGGGGAGCTGTTTTTT